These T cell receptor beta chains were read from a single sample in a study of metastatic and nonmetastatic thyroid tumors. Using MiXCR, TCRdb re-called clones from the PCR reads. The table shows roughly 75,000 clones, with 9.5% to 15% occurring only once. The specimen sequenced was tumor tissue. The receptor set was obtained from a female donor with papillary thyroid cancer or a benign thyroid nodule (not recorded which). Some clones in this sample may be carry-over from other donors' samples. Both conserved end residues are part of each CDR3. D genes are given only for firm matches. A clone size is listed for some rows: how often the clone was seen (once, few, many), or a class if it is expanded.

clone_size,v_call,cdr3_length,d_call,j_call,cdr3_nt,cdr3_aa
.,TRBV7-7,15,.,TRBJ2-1,TGTGCTAGCAGCTTAAATTTAGCCTGTGGGAATGAGCAGTTCTTC,CASSLNLACGNEQFF
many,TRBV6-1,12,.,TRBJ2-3,TGTGCCAGCAGGCCCCTCTCCCCGGAGCAGTATTTT,CASRPLSPEQYF
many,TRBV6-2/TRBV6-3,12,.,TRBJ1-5,TGTGCCAGCAGTTTCCACAATCAGCCCCAGCATTTT,CASSFHNQPQHF
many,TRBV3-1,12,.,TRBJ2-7,TGTGCCAGCAGCTCCCGGGAAGCCGGGGGGTACTTC,CASSSREAGGYF
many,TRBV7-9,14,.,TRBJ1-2,TGTGCCAGCAGCCGTGGACAGTTTGCCTATGGCTACACCTTC,CASSRGQFAYGYTF
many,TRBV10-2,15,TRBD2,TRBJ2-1,TGCGCCAGCAGTGAGAGCGGGAGCTCCTACAATGAGCAGTTCTTC,CASSESGSSYNEQFF
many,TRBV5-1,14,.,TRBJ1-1,TGCGCCAGCAGCTTCGGTGTGAGGGACACTGAAGCTTTCTTT,CASSFGVRDTEAFF
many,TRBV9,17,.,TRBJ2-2,TGTGCCAGCAGTCGTAGAGGGCAGCACGGGGCACCCGGGGAGCTGTTTTTT,CASSRRGQHGAPGELFF
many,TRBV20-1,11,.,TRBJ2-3,TGCAGTGGAAAGAGCACAGATACGCAGTATTTT,CSGKSTDTQYF
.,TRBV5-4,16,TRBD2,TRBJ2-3,TGTGCCAGCAGCTCCGGGACTAGCGTAAGCACAGATACGCAGTATTTT,CASSSGTSVSTDTQYF
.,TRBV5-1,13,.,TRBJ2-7,TGCTCCAGCAGCTTGATGGATGCCTACGAGCAGTACTTC,CSSSLMDAYEQYF
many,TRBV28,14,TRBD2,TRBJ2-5,TGTGCCAGCAGCCCCAGCGGGAGTGGAGAGACCCAGTACTTC,CASSPSGSGETQYF
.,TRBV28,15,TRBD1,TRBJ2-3,TGTGCCAGCAGTTCTACAGGGGCCACGGCAGATACGCAGTATTTT,CASSSTGATADTQYF
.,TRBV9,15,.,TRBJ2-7,TGTGCCAGCAGTCCCCGTCCCGGTCGATTCGACGAGCAGTACTTC,CASSPRPGRFDEQYF
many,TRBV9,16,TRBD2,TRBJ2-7,TGTGCCAGCAGCCCTCAGCCGGGACTAGGTATCTACGAGCAGTACTTC,CASSPQPGLGIYEQYF
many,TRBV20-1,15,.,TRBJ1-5,TGCAGTGCTAGAGCGGGGGAAGGAGGCAATCAGCCCCAGCATTTT,CSARAGEGGNQPQHF
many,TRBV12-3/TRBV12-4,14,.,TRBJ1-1,TGTGCCAGCAGTTTGTTCGCCGCGAACACTGAAGCTTTCTTT,CASSLFAANTEAFF
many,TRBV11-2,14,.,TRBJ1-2,TGTGCCAGCAGCTTAGTGAACAGGATGGAGGGCTACACCTTC,CASSLVNRMEGYTF
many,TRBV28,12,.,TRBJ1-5,TGTGCCAGCACGGCTCCCCGAGGGCCCCAGCATTTT,CASTAPRGPQHF
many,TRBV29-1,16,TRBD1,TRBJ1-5,TGCAGCGTTGCCCTAGGACAGGGGGCCCTCGGTCAGCCCCAGCATTTT,CSVALGQGALGQPQHF
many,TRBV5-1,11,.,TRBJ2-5,TGCGCCAGCAGCCTAGGGGGGACCCAGTACTTC,CASSLGGTQYF
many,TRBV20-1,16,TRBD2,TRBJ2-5,TGCAGTGCTAGGGATGGACTAGCGGGAGTTCTAGAGACCCAGTACTTC,CSARDGLAGVLETQYF
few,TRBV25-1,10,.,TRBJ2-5,TGTGTCAGCGGGCAAGATACCCAGTACTTC,CVSGQDTQYF
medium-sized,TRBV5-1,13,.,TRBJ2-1,TGCGCCAGCAGCTTGGAGACCCAAAATGTGCAGTTCTTC,CASSLETQNVQFF
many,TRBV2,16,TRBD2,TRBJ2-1,TGTGCCAGCACCCTAGCGGGAGGCACCTCCTACAATGAGCAGTTCTTC,CASTLAGGTSYNEQFF
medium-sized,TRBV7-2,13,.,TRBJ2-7,TGTGCCAGCAGCTTATCTAGCTCCCACGAGCAGTACTTC,CASSLSSSHEQYF
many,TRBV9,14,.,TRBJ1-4,TGTGCCAGCAGCGCAGGTTTAGGTAATGAAAAACTGTTTTTT,CASSAGLGNEKLFF
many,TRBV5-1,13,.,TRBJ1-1,TGCGCCAGCAGCTTCACAGTGAACACTGAAGCTTTCTTT,CASSFTVNTEAFF
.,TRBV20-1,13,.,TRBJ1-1,TGCAGTGCTCTTGACACGTCGAACACTGAAGCTTTCTTT,CSALDTSNTEAFF
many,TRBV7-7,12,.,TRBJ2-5,TGTGCTAGCAGCCCTGACCGGGAGACCCAGTACTTC,CASSPDRETQYF